The 12 T cell receptor beta chains reported below all come from one sample, sequenced in a study of T-cell reconstitution after alpha-beta-depleted transplantation in children. TCRbeta library construction was performed incorporating unique molecular identifiers. Each CDR3 protein is one row after TCRdb ran MiXCR on the PCR reads. This table holds just under 150,000 distinct CDR3 sequences, about 9% found once. This sample comprised PBMCs, mostly from graft donor cells, obtained 180 days after TCRalphabeta/CD19-depleted stem cell transplant. The receptors derive from a female patient aged 2-9 years who had a stem cell transplant for congenital amegakaryocytic thrombocytopenia, so the T cells may come from the graft donor.

This clonotype was recorded at least ten times. The chain carries TRBV20-1 and TRBJ1-3, with 7 bases identical to TRBD1. J gave up 2 bases and V 1 base, and 2 bases lay outside the gene matches. Germline values: CDR1 DFQATT, CDR2 SNEGSKA (reference sequence). The CDR3 consists of 14 residues. CDR3 nucleotide sequence: TGCAGTGCTAGAGCCGACAGGGCTGGAAACACCATATATTTT. Translated, it gives CSARADRAGNTIYF.

This clonotype was detected ten times or more. The CDR3 here is CASTPPAGGFNEQFF. The DNA of the CDR3 is TGTGCCAGCACCCCCCCGGCGGGAGGGTTCAATGAGCAGTTCTTC. The chain uses TRBV7-2 and TRBJ2-1; 9 nucleotides agree with TRBD2. Germline V gene lookup returns CDR1 SGHTA and CDR2 FQGNSA. The CDR3 spans 15 residues. J was trimmed by 6 bases and V by 7 bases; bases with no gene match: 10.

This chain links TRBV7-8 with TRBJ2-2, with TRBD1 matching 8 bases. Germline V gene data show CDR1 as SGHVS and CDR2 as FQNEAQ. V shed 5 bases and J 2 bases; nucleotides not matched to a gene: 7. This CDR3 contains 16 residues. CDR3 in amino acids: CASSPGQAFNTGELFF. DNA for the CDR3: TGTGCCAGCAGCCCGGGACAGGCATTTAACACCGGGGAGCTGTTTTTT.

At least ten counts were recorded for this clonotype. The chain carries TRBV20-1 and TRBJ1-6, with TRBD1 as a possible D gene (5 bases). This CDR3 region has 16 residues. V was shortened by 0 bases and J by 7 bases, with 16 bases between the two germline ends. CDR1 DFQATT and CDR2 SNEGSKA come from the germline V gene (reference sequence). The CDR3 is CSARDQVRGVNSPLHF. CDR3 DNA sequence: TGCAGTGCTAGAGACCAAGTTAGGGGCGTCAATTCACCCCTCCACTTT.

Many counts were recorded for this clonotype. V usage is TRBV18 and J usage is TRBJ2-7, with 7 bases that match TRBD2. This CDR3 contains 14 residues. Germline-derived CDR1 and CDR2 are KGHSH and LQKENI. Trimming removed 5 bases from V and 3 bases from J; junction bases left unmatched: 7. In DNA form, the CDR3 reads TGTGCCAGCTCAACCAGCGGGACCGTCTACGAGCAGTACTTC. It is translated as CASSTSGTVYEQYF.

The table lists this clonotype with a few counts. This chain connects TRBV20-1 to TRBJ2-1; D may correspond to TRBD1 or TRBD2 (7 bases each). The ends were cut back, 5 bases at V and 7 bases at J, with 21 bases in the middle. CDR1 is DFQATT, CDR2 SNEGSKA, per germline (reference sequence). The CDR3 has 15 amino acids. The CDR3 DNA is TGCAGTGCTGGGGGGGGACAGTGGGGTGGGAATGAGCAGTTCTTC. It encodes CSAGGGQWGGNEQFF.

Only a few counts were recorded for this clonotype. The chain joins TRBV6-5 to TRBJ1-1; D unclear. V was pared by 6 bases and J by 3 bases, with 11 bases between. This CDR3 has 13 residues. Looked up from germline, CDR1 is MNHEY and CDR2 is SVGAGI. In nucleotides, the CDR3 is TGTGCCAGCAGCCGTCTCCAGGACACTGAAGCTTTCTTT. Amino acid sequence: CASSRLQDTEAFF.

Details on this clonotype: Sequence at one end of the junction differs from germline and may be a read error. The chain is built from TRBV7-6 and TRBJ2-3, with TRBD1 as a possible D gene (6 bases). In germline, CDR1 is SGHVS, CDR2 FNYEAQ. The length of the CDR3 is 14 residues. Here the CDR3 reads CAGSPRTGTDTQYF. The DNA for the CDR3 is TGTGCCGGCAGCCCGAGGACAGGCACAGATACGCAGTATTTT. The full variable domain, with the rest looked up from reference TRBV7-6 and TRBJ2-3, is GAGVSQSPRYKVTKRGQDVALRCDPISGHVSLYWYRQALGQGPEFLTYFNYEAQQDKSGLPNDRFSAERPEGSISTLTIQRTEQRDSAMYRCAGSPRTGTDTQYFGPGTRLTVL.

This clonotype was detected many times. This rearrangement joins TRBV20-1 to TRBJ2-3, with a weak D call TRBD1 (6 bases). The CDR3 runs to 12 residues. The germline V gene encodes CDR1 DFQATT and CDR2 SNEGSKA (reference sequence). The CDR3 sequence is CSAKGVIDTQYF. The CDR3, as DNA: TGCAGCGCCAAGGGGGTTATAGATACGCAGTATTTT.

This clonotype was recorded at least ten times. The genes are TRBV20-1 and TRBJ2-2; perhaps TRBD2 as D (5 bases). Germline values: CDR1 DFQATT, CDR2 SNEGSKA (reference sequence). V was pared by 6 bases and J by 7 bases, with 18 bases between. The CDR3 runs 14 residues. CDR3 bases: TGCAGTGCGAGCTCGCCGGACTGGATCGGGGAGCTGTTTTTT. It specifies CSASSPDWIGELFF.

This clonotype was seen more than once but under ten times. The chain combines TRBV20-1 with TRBJ2-7; D tentatively fits TRBD1 or TRBD2 (5 bases each). V lost 5 bases and J lost 4, with 15 bases in between. CDR3 size: 13 residues. Germline V gene lookup returns CDR1 DFQATT and CDR2 SNEGSKA (reference sequence). Here the CDR3 DNA reads TGCAGTGCTGAACGGGACGGCTATTACGAGCAGTACTTC. It is translated as CSAERDGYYEQYF.

This clonotype showed up many times. The chain uses TRBV12-3 or TRBV12-4 and TRBJ2-3, with a possible D match to TRBD2 (7 bases). Trimming left V 5 bases short and J 2 bases short, with 14 bases between. This CDR3 spans 15 amino acids. The CDR3 spells CASSGGGAFTDTQYF. CDR3 bases: TGTGCCAGCAGTGGAGGGGGGGCCTTCACAGATACGCAGTATTTT.